This is a list of T cell receptor beta chains from one sample in a study of CD8 T cells in ankylosing spondylitis. TCRdb ran MiXCR on the 5' RACE reads and lists one entry per CDR3 protein. The sample carries 300,000 to 350,000 distinct CDR3 sequences, 14% to 15% recorded once. Sequencing was performed on blood, either unsorted or a sorted T cell fraction (not recorded which). These receptor sequences come from a male donor with ankylosing spondylitis or in good health (not recorded which). Both conserved end residues are part of each CDR3. D genes are given only for firm matches. Rows give clone size only sometimes, using once, few, many, or a class for an expanded clone.

j_gene	d_gene	abundance	v_gene	CDR3aa	CDR3nt
TRBJ2-7	TRBD2	few	TRBV6-1	CASSPGLAGGLSSYEQYF	TGTGCCAGCAGTCCCGGACTAGCGGGGGGCCTGAGCTCCTACGAGCAGTACTTC
TRBJ2-3	NA	few	TRBV7-8	CASGTGAPRDTQYF	TGTGCCAGCGGTACGGGGGCCCCCAGAGATACGCAGTATTTT
TRBJ2-2	NA	NA	TRBV3-1	CASSQVGGSHGELFF	TGTGCCAGCAGCCAAGTTGGTGGGTCCCACGGGGAGCTGTTTTTT
TRBJ2-2	NA	few	TRBV14	CASSQRSGKSTGELFF	TGTGCCAGCAGCCAAAGATCAGGGAAGAGCACCGGGGAGCTGTTTTTT
TRBJ2-7	TRBD1	many	TRBV7-2	CASSLDSGGRSYEQYF	TGTGCCAGCAGCTTAGATTCAGGGGGAAGGTCCTACGAGCAGTACTTC
TRBJ2-1	TRBD1	few	TRBV12-3/TRBV12-4	CASSAGQGVVGEQFF	TGTGCCAGCAGTGCCGGACAGGGGGTCGTAGGTGAGCAGTTCTTC
TRBJ2-2	NA	few	TRBV7-9	CASSLRVGYTGELFF	TGTGCCAGCAGCCTAAGGGTCGGTTACACCGGGGAGCTGTTTTTT
TRBJ1-4	TRBD1	few	TRBV20-1	CSARQWTGGNEKLFF	TGCAGTGCTAGACAATGGACAGGGGGGAATGAAAAACTGTTTTTT
TRBJ1-3	NA	few	TRBV29-1	CSVESFGNTIYF	TGCAGCGTTGAAAGCTTTGGAAACACCATATATTTT
TRBJ1-5	TRBD1	NA	TRBV30	CACGQGAGQPQHF	TGTGCCTGCGGACAGGGGGCTGGTCAGCCCCAGCATTTT
TRBJ2-3	TRBD2	NA	TRBV7-9	CASSLAARPSSTDTQYF	TGTGCCAGCAGCCTAGCGGCGCGCCCGAGTAGCACAGATACGCAGTATTTT
TRBJ2-7	TRBD2	NA	TRBV20-1	CSAELRAGEAYEQYF	TGCAGTGCCGAACTACGAGCGGGAGAGGCCTACGAGCAGTACTTC
TRBJ2-5	NA	few	TRBV5-1	CASAAGSGYQETQYF	TGCGCCAGCGCGGCGGGGTCCGGATACCAAGAGACCCAGTACTTC
TRBJ2-2	TRBD1	few	TRBV2	CASRGQVLSTGELFF	TGTGCCAGCAGAGGACAGGTTCTCTCAACCGGGGAGCTGTTTTTT
TRBJ2-3	TRBD2	NA	TRBV20-1	CSASYGGASDTQYF	TGCAGTGCTAGTTACGGGGGGGCCTCAGATACGCAGTATTTT
TRBJ2-7	TRBD1	many	TRBV3-1	CASSLSTGGPYEQYF	TGTGCCAGCAGCCTCTCGACAGGGGGTCCCTACGAGCAGTACTTC
TRBJ2-4	NA	few	TRBV10-1	CASSESTGIAKNIQYF	TGCGCCAGCAGTGAGTCGACGGGGATAGCCAAAAACATTCAGTACTTC
TRBJ2-7	NA	many	TRBV12-3/TRBV12-4	CASGPSGQPYEQYF	TGTGCCAGCGGACCCTCGGGGCAGCCCTACGAGCAGTACTTC
TRBJ2-2	NA	few	TRBV5-1	CASRSASGSANTGELFF	TGCGCCAGCCGATCTGCTTCAGGATCCGCGAACACCGGGGAGCTGTTTTTT
TRBJ1-1	NA	few	TRBV12-3/TRBV12-4	CASSSRQEATEAFF	TGTGCCAGCAGTAGTCGACAGGAGGCGACTGAAGCTTTCTTT
TRBJ2-7	TRBD2	NA	TRBV2	CASRRGGGSGSTPGQYF	TGTGCCAGCCGCCGGGGGGGTGGAAGCGGATCCACTCCTGGGCAGTACTTC
TRBJ2-1	NA	NA	TRBV6-2/TRBV6-3	CASSPHGENYNEQFF	TGTGCCAGCAGTCCCCATGGGGAAAACTACAATGAGCAGTTCTTC
TRBJ2-1	NA	NA	TRBV20-1	CSATTGGGDEQFF	TGCAGTGCCACGACTGGAGGGGGGGATGAGCAGTTCTTC
TRBJ2-5	NA	few	TRBV14	CASSQDAGGLETQYF	TGTGCCAGCAGCCAAGATGCGGGTGGCTTAGAGACCCAGTACTTC
TRBJ2-3	TRBD1	few	TRBV12-3/TRBV12-4	CASRSRDRGTDTQYF	TGTGCCAGCAGGAGCCGGGACAGGGGCACAGATACGCAGTATTTT
TRBJ1-4	NA	NA	TRBV20-1	CSATLTAGELFF	TGCAGTGCTACACTGACAGCGGGGGAACTGTTTTTT
TRBJ1-4	TRBD1	NA	TRBV2	CASLRGRQGLAEKLFF	TGTGCCAGCCTGAGGGGCCGACAGGGGCTTGCTGAAAAACTGTTTTTT
TRBJ2-3	TRBD2	NA	TRBV12-3/TRBV12-4	CTSCFERGGPGGTDTQYF	TGTACCAGCTGTTTCGAGCGGGGGGGCCCAGGAGGCACAGATACGCAGTATTTT
TRBJ2-6	NA	NA	TRBV20-1	CSAPMPASGANVLTF	TGCAGTGCTCCTATGCCCGCTTCTGGGGCCAACGTCCTGACTTTC
TRBJ2-2	NA	NA	TRBV20-1	CSARPRTAGELFF	TGCAGTGCTAGACCTAGGACGGCCGGGGAGCTGTTTTTT
TRBJ1-2	NA	many	TRBV4-1	CASSQVGSGYTF	TGCGCCAGCAGCCAAGTGGGGAGCGGCTACACCTTC
TRBJ2-2	NA	few	TRBV10-3	CATRPDSLVAVYTGELFF	TGTGCCACCCGCCCTGATTCTTTAGTGGCCGTTTACACCGGGGAGCTGTTTTTT
TRBJ2-1	NA	NA	TRBV3-1	CASSQGAGAAYNEQFF	TGTGCCAGCAGCCAAGGGGCGGGGGCCGCCTACAATGAGCAGTTCTTC
TRBJ2-7	TRBD1	NA	TRBV20-1	CSARTPGGASSPSGEQYF	TGCAGTGCTAGGACCCCAGGGGGCGCAAGCTCTCCCTCGGGCGAGCAGTACTTC
TRBJ2-5	NA	NA	TRBV20-1	CCAPPSATGYRQETQYF	TGCTGTGCTCCACCCTCCGCGACAGGCTATCGCCAAGAGACCCAGTACTTC
TRBJ2-1	NA	NA	TRBV12-3/TRBV12-4	CASSPYGANNEQFF	TGTGCCAGCAGTCCCTACGGGGCCAACAATGAGCAGTTCTTC
TRBJ1-5	TRBD1	NA	TRBV20-1	CSARIPGTGLLNQPQHF	TGCAGTGCGAGAATCCCGGGGACAGGGCTACTGAATCAGCCCCAGCATTTT
TRBJ2-7	TRBD1	few	TRBV20-1	CSAPRQGSPYEQYF	TGCAGTGCCCCCAGACAGGGCTCCCCCTACGAGCAGTACTTC
TRBJ2-7	NA	NA	TRBV20-1	CSARSYEQYF	TGCAGTGCTAGATCCTACGAGCAGTACTTC
TRBJ2-2	TRBD1	NA	TRBV2	CASRTGPALVGELFF	TGTGCCAGCAGGACAGGGCCGGCTCTTGTCGGGGAGCTGTTTTTT
TRBJ2-1	TRBD2	many	TRBV9	CASSSSGSYNEQFF	TGTGCCAGCAGCTCTAGCGGGAGTTACAATGAGCAGTTCTTC
TRBJ2-3	TRBD2	NA	TRBV5-1	CASSLGTGGGTDTQYF	TGCGCCAGCAGCTTGGGAACGGGAGGGGGCACAGATACGCAGTATTTT
TRBJ1-1	NA	NA	TRBV20-1	CSASPQGGSHEAFF	TGCAGTGCTAGTCCCCAGGGCGGTTCACACGAAGCTTTCTTT
TRBJ2-1	NA	few	TRBV6-4	CASSEGGGASDEQFF	TGTGCCAGCAGTGAGGGCGGAGGGGCAAGCGATGAGCAGTTCTTC
TRBJ2-3	TRBD1	many	TRBV18	CASSPRTGGDTQYF	TGTGCCAGCTCACCCCGGACAGGGGGCGATACGCAGTATTTT
TRBJ2-2	TRBD1	NA	TRBV20-1	CSAAGTENTGELFF	TGCAGTGCCGCCGGGACAGAGAACACCGGGGAGCTGTTTTTT